The 7 T cell receptor beta chains in this list originate from one sample, sequenced in a study of PD-1 blockade in classical Hodgkin lymphoma. Libraries were prepared by immunoSEQ multiplex PCR; TCRdb keeps only in-frame clonotypes and omits some of them. The table lists 6,000 to 8,500 clones, 76% of them singletons, with about 43% in the top ten. Brentuximab vedotin exposure varied, and every patient relapsed after autologous stem cell transplantation. The sequences come from peripheral blood mononuclear cells (PBMCs), collected before the second cycle of nivolumab. The receptors were gathered from a human donor with classical Hodgkin lymphoma.

V gene TRBV28 combines with J gene TRBJ1-4; D unclear. Germline V gives CDR1 MDHEN, CDR2 SYDVKM. The CDR3 is 13 amino acids. V gave up 7 bases and J gave up 0 bases, with 6 bases separating them. The CDR3 region has the DNA TGTGCCAGCATTGACACAACTAATGAAAAACTGTTTTTT. This translates into CASIDTTNEKLFF.

The chain carries TRBV28 and TRBJ1-1, with D perhaps TRBD1 (6 bases). The CDR3 is 15 amino acids. The germline gives CDR1 MDHEN, CDR2 SYDVKM. V was trimmed by 5 bases and J by 0 bases, leaving 13 bases between them. The CDR3 protein is CASSQLDSVNTEAFF. CDR3 nucleotide sequence: TGTGCCAGCAGTCAATTGGACAGTGTGAACACTGAAGCTTTCTTT.

The chain has TRBV28 and TRBJ1-3; 7 positions match TRBD1. Germline V gene lookup returns CDR1 MDHEN and CDR2 SYDVKM. This CDR3 has 11 residues. The ends lost 3 bases at V and 14 bases at J; junction bases unmatched: 4. The CDR3 region has the DNA TGTGCCAGCAGTTTCCCGGACAGGCTATATTTT. It yields the protein CASSFPDRLYF.

The chain is built from TRBV5-5 and TRBJ2-2; perhaps D is TRBD1 or TRBD2 (5 bases each). CDR3 length equals 16 residues. The V gene's germline CDR1 is SGHKS and CDR2 YYEKEE (reference sequence). Trimming shortened V by 2 bases and J by 4 bases, and 15 bases separated the two germline ends. CDR3 amino acids: CASSFWVWGSTGELFF. The CDR3 nucleotides read TGTGCCAGCAGCTTTTGGGTCTGGGGGAGCACCGGGGAGCTGTTTTTT.

The CDR3 loop reads CASCLFGGPPSNTEAFF. The CDR3 DNA is TGTGCCAGCTGCCTCTTTGGGGGACCCCCCTCGAACACTGAAGCTTTCTTT. This chain joins TRBV2 and TRBJ1-1; D is perhaps TRBD1 (5 bases). Germline CDR1 SNHLY, CDR2 FYNNEI. This CDR3 contains 17 residues. V was cut by 8 bases and J by 1 base, with 23 bases left in between.

The V call is TRBV28, the J call TRBJ2-1; 9 positions agree with TRBD2. Germline CDR1 MDHEN, CDR2 SYDVKM. V lost 5 bases, J lost 3 bases, and 5 bases stayed unmatched. The CDR3 spans 15 residues. Written as DNA, the CDR3 is TGTGCCAGCAGTCTAGGGACTAGCCGCTACAATGAGCAGTTCTTC. Translating gives CASSLGTSRYNEQFF.

This chain links TRBV7-2 with TRBJ1-4, with D perhaps TRBD1 (6 bases). From germline, CDR1 is SGHTA and CDR2 FQGNSA. V dropped 4 bases and J dropped 3 bases, with 9 bases sitting between them. The CDR3 consists of 14 residues. CDR3 sequence reads: CASSSTGSNEKLFF. DNA of the CDR3: TGTGCCAGCAGCTCAACAGGGTCTAATGAAAAACTGTTTTTT.